These 21 T cell receptor beta chains share one sample of origin, sequenced in a study of T-cell memory formation after mild COVID-19. TCRdb processed the 5' RACE reads anew with MiXCR; each CDR3 protein has one entry. The table has under 150,000 distinct CDR3 sequences, roughly 20% seen once; the top ten hold roughly 37%. The sequenced sample was PBMCs or a T cell subset sorted from them (not recorded which). All receptors derive from a young man who had mild COVID-19 (a few samples of this study predate the infection). Cell type and time point are not known.

This chain joins TRBV10-2 and TRBJ2-7; tentatively, D is TRBD2 (6 bases). Trimming pared 7 bases from V and 1 base from J, leaving 11 bases between. The CDR3 has 13 amino acids. From germline, CDR1 is WSHSY and CDR2 SAAADI. This CDR3 reads CASKRDLSYEQYF. The CDR3 DNA sequence: TGCGCCAGCAAACGGGACTTATCCTACGAGCAGTACTTC.

The chain links TRBV3-1 to TRBJ2-2; the D is unclear. V was shortened by 1 base and J by 2 bases, with 11 bases between the two germline ends. This CDR3 is 16 amino acids long. Per germline, CDR1 LGHDT and CDR2 YNNKEL (reference sequence). This CDR3 is CASSQARDTNTGELFF. The CDR3 nucleotides read TGTGCCAGCAGCCAAGCTCGTGACACCAACACCGGGGAGCTGTTTTTT.

This clonotype was seen a few times. This chain links TRBV5-6 with TRBJ2-3, with D perhaps being TRBD1 or TRBD2 (5 bases each). In germline, CDR1 is SGHDT, CDR2 YYEEEE. This CDR3 has 16 residues. The germline V and J ends were trimmed by 2 bases and 1 base, with 14 bases remaining between them. The CDR3 here is CASSLRNGARTDTQYF. Written as DNA, the CDR3 is TGTGCCAGCAGCTTACGAAACGGGGCCCGCACAGATACGCAGTATTTT.

This clonotype has only a few counts. This chain joins TRBV6-1 and TRBJ2-2; D gene ambiguous. CDR1 is MNHNS, CDR2 SASEGT, per germline. Trimming left V 6 bases short and J 3 bases short, with 14 bases between. The CDR3 is made up of 15 amino acids. The CDR3 spells CASSDGPWDTGELFF. CDR3 sequence (DNA): TGTGCCAGCAGCGACGGCCCCTGGGACACCGGGGAGCTGTTTTTT.

The gene calls are TRBV20-1 and TRBJ2-7; possibly TRBD1 or TRBD2 for D (5 bases each). This CDR3 comprises 12 residues. V lost 0 bases and J lost 6, with 9 bases in between. Germline CDR1 reads DFQATT; CDR2 reads SNEGSKA (reference sequence). The CDR3 nucleotides are TGCAGTGCTAGAGATCGGGGCCCCGAGCAGTACGTC. Encoded protein: CSARDRGPEQYV.

This clonotype turned up a few times. The genes are TRBV6-5 and TRBJ1-5, with 7 bases that match TRBD1. This CDR3 comprises 15 residues. From germline, CDR1 is MNHEY and CDR2 SVGAGI. After removal of 4 bases from V and 1 base from J, the junction contained 4 bases not matched to a gene. Here the CDR3 reads CASSSTGRSNQPQHF. The CDR3 DNA reads as TGTGCCAGCAGTTCGACAGGGAGAAGCAATCAGCCCCAGCATTTT.

This clonotype has just a few counts. The V gene is TRBV12-3 or TRBV12-4, the J gene TRBJ1-2, with no clear D. Trimming pared 6 bases from V and 5 bases from J, leaving 10 bases between. There are 12 residues in the CDR3. The CDR3 loop reads CASRPWGYGYTF. DNA for the CDR3: TGTGCCAGCAGACCGTGGGGATATGGCTACACCTTC.

This clonotype has just a few counts. This chain links TRBV14 with TRBJ1-1; D is uncertain. This CDR3 is built from 16 residues. With 2 bases removed from V and 1 base from J, the gap between germline ends came to 14 bases. CDR1 and CDR2 (germline): SGHDN, FVKESK. The CDR3 sequence is CASSQSLGLANTEAFF. The CDR3 coding sequence is TGTGCCAGCAGCCAATCCTTAGGGTTAGCGAACACTGAAGCTTTCTTT. Combining the CDR3 with reference TRBV14 and TRBJ1-1 gives the whole variable domain EAGVTQFPSHSVIEKGQTVTLRCDPISGHDNLYWYRRVMGKEIKFLLHFVKESKQDESGMPNNRFLAERTGGTYSTLKVQPAELEDSGVYFCASSQSLGLANTEAFFGQGTRLTVV.

V and J are TRBV4-1 and TRBJ2-5; D gene uncertain. Germline V gene lookup returns CDR1 MGHRA and CDR2 YSYEKL. Between the trimmed V and J ends, which lost 2 bases and 0 bases, there was a span of 13 bases. This CDR3 region has 16 residues. The CDR3 sequence is CASSQTRAGYQETQYF. For the CDR3, the DNA is TGCGCCAGCAGCCAAACCCGGGCCGGGTACCAAGAGACCCAGTACTTC.

The V call is TRBV6-5, the J call TRBJ1-5; maybe TRBD1 (5 bases). CDR3 length: 13 amino acids. Between the trimmed V and J ends, which lost 5 bases and 5 bases, there was a span of 10 bases. Germline V gives CDR1 MNHEY, CDR2 SVGAGI. Here the CDR3 reads CASSEGPHQPQHF. In nucleotides, the CDR3 is TGTGCCAGCAGTGAGGGGCCCCATCAGCCCCAGCATTTT.

This clonotype was seen a handful of times. The V call is TRBV4-2, the J call TRBJ1-1; D is possibly TRBD1 (6 bases). V lost 5 bases and J 6 bases, leaving 10 bases between the germline ends. Germline CDR1 and CDR2: LGHNA and YNFKEQ. CDR3 length: 12 residues. The CDR3 bases are TGTGCCAGCAGCGACGGGGGCGCTGAAGCTTTCTTT. It specifies CASSDGGAEAFF.

In DNA form, the CDR3 reads TGTGCCAGCACTGAGGGGGGACCGAGCACTGAAGCTTTCTTT. Protein: CASTEGGPSTEAFF. The chain employs TRBV6-5 and TRBJ1-1; tentatively, D is TRBD1 (6 bases). Germline V gene sequence: CDR1 MNHEY, CDR2 SVGAGI. This CDR3 is built from 14 residues. The V end lost 7 bases, the J end lost 4 bases, and 16 bases lay between the germline ends.

The chain links TRBV21-1 to TRBJ1-2; the table names TRBD1, a call not compared with the DNA. TRBV21-1 is listed as a pseudogene. The CDR3 extends over 18 amino acids. The CDR3, as DNA: TGTGCCAGCAGCAAAGCGATAACACAAATAACAGGGTCGGTTGGCTACACCTTC. Protein product: CASSKAITQITGSVGYTF.

This clonotype has more than one count but fewer than ten. The J gene is TRBJ1-2, the V gene TRBV4-1, with 7 bases identical to TRBD1. CDR3 size: 13 residues. The V and J ends lost 0 bases and 8 bases, in that order; junction bases with no gene match: 3. Germline values: CDR1 MGHRA, CDR2 YSYEKL. CDR3 protein: CASSQETGFGYTF. The CDR3 DNA reads TGCGCCAGCAGCCAAGAGACAGGGTTCGGCTACACCTTC.

This chain connects TRBV27 to TRBJ2-7; D gene unclear. Trimming removed 2 bases at V and 4 bases at J, with 9 bases between. The CDR3 consists of 13 residues. Germline assignment: CDR1 MNHEY and CDR2 SMNVEV (reference sequence). The CDR3 protein is CASSLVMGYEQYV. CDR3 DNA sequence: TGTGCCAGCAGTTTAGTGATGGGGTACGAGCAGTACGTC.

The chain uses TRBV4-3 and TRBJ2-1; TRBD1 is a possible D gene (5 bases). V was clipped by 0 bases and J by 6 bases, with 12 bases between them. Germline CDR1 and CDR2: LGHNA and YSLEER. This CDR3 is built from 15 residues. The CDR3 reads CASSQDMGQVNEQFF. The CDR3 coding sequence is TGCGCCAGCAGCCAAGACATGGGGCAGGTCAATGAGCAGTTCTTC.

This clonotype was detected only a few times. In nucleotides, the CDR3 is TGCGCCAGCAAGTTGCGGGAGTCGGTC. It codes for CASKLRESV. The V gene is TRBV5-1, the J gene TRBJ2-7; 7 positions agree with TRBD2. CDR1 is SGHRS and CDR2 is YFSETQ in the germline V gene. This CDR3 region has 9 residues.

This clonotype was picked up a small number of times. The V call is TRBV11-2, the J call TRBJ2-1; 8 bases are shared with TRBD1. The V gene's germline CDR1 is SGHAT and CDR2 FQNNGV. The CDR3 runs to 15 residues. The junction had 8 bases not matched to a gene; V was cut back by 5 bases and J by 5 bases. The CDR3 DNA sequence: TGTGCCAGCAGCAATCCCGGGACAGGAGACAATGAGCAGTTCTTC. Its translation: CASSNPGTGDNEQFF.

The rearrangement joins TRBV6-2 or TRBV6-3 to TRBJ2-7; D is ambiguous. Per germline, CDR1 MNHEY and CDR2 SVGEGT. The CDR3 covers 14 residues. V dropped 2 bases and J dropped 1 base, with 9 bases sitting between them. Here the CDR3 reads CASSYGVGSYEQYV. For the CDR3, the DNA is TGTGCCAGCAGTTACGGGGTTGGGTCCTACGAGCAGTACGTC.

The chain combines TRBV10-2 with TRBJ2-2; maybe TRBD2 (6 bases). The CDR3 contains 15 residues. Germline V gene lookup returns CDR1 WSHSY and CDR2 SAAADI. V gave up 1 base and J gave up 1 base, with 7 bases separating them. The CDR3 DNA is TGCGCCAGCAGTGAGTTGCGGGAGAACACCGGGGAGCTGTTTTTT. Protein sequence: CASSELRENTGELFF.

The chain uses TRBV12-3 or TRBV12-4 and TRBJ2-3; maybe TRBD1 (7 bases). Trimming shortened V by 6 bases and J by 5 bases, and 9 bases separated the two germline ends. The CDR3 is 12 amino acids. CDR3 in amino acids: CASSQGGDTQYF. The CDR3 coding sequence is TGTGCCAGCAGCCAGGGGGGAGATACGCAGTATTTT.